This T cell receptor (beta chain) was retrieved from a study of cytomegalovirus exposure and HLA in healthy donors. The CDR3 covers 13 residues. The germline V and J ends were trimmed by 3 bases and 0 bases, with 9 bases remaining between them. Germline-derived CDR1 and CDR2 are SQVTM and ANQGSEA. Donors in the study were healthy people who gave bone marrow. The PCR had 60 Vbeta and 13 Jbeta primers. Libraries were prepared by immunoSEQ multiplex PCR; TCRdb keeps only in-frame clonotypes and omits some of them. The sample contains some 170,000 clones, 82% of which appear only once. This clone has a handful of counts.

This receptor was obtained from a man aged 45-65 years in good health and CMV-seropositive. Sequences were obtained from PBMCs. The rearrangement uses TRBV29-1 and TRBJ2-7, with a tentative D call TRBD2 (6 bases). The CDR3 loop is CSVEAGSSYEQYF. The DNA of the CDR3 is TGCAGCGTTGAGGCGGGGAGCTCCTACGAGCAGTACTTC.